The source of this TCR beta chain is a study of T cell changes during pregnancy in multiple sclerosis. Assay used: immunoSEQ multiplex PCR; TCRdb lists only in-frame clones, some missing. This sample has almost 40,000 clones, with about nine tenths found just once. Germline V gene lookup returns CDR1 KGHSH and CDR2 LQKENI. The CDR3 loop spans 14 amino acids. V lost 3 bases, J lost 4 bases, and 2 bases stayed unmatched. The chain recombines TRBV18 with TRBJ2-7; the match to TRBD2 covers 11 bases. Specimen: CD4+ T cells from peripheral blood mononuclear cells, collected in the third trimester of pregnancy. This TCR was recovered from a female donor in good health, enrolled as a control in a pregnancy study. The CDR3 bases are TGTGCCAGCTCACCTGGGACTAGCGGATACGAGCAGTACTTC. Protein sequence: CASSPGTSGYEQYF.